This TCR beta chain was retrieved from a study of human T cells and chemical hapten exposure. About the research overall: 2% DPC applied to a roughly 2 cm by roughly 2 cm arm area sensitized donors. General observations from the study: Since the donors had alopecia, their immune response may not be the same as that of healthy people. Relative to control repertoires, expanded TCRs gave rise to significantly more large CDR3 similarity clusters.

Within the library, unique molecular identifiers were attached to each individual cDNA molecule. A single record per CDR3 protein comes from TCRdb applying MiXCR to the RACE reads. Of about 140,000 distinct CDR3 sequences in the sample, roughly 10% were seen once. Time point reported: patch test 2, 6 weeks after DPC sensitization. Specified treatment: therapeutic diphenylcyclopropenone sensitization with weekly scalp DPC. Points on this clonotype: Its antigen is not known. Germline is not matched at one junction end, which may reflect a read error.

The CDR3 covers 16 residues. Germline lookup yields CDR1 LGHNA and CDR2 YNFKEQ. This rearrangement joins TRBV4-2 to TRBJ2-7; 7 nucleotides line up with TRBD2. The source of this sequence is a woman aged 45-60 years with alopecia areata. Some clones in this sample may be carry-over from other donors' samples. This material consisted of whole blood, taken in connection with sensitization to the hapten diphenylcyclopropenone (DPC). The CDR3 is CASSQGNGRSSYEQDF. The CDR3 region has the DNA TGTGCCAGCAGCCAAGGCAACGGGAGGAGCTCCTACGAGCAGGACTTC.